The rows below give T cell receptor beta chains drawn from one sample of a study of T-cell reconstitution after alpha-beta-depleted transplantation in children. TCRdb independently ran MiXCR on the PCR reads; one entry per CDR3 protein. The data contain some 290,000 distinct CDR3 sequences, over 20% of them singletons. The specimen was PBMCs, mostly from graft donor cells, collected 180 days after TCRalphabeta/CD19-depleted stem cell transplant. The receptors derive from a male patient younger than 18 who had a stem cell transplant for acute lymphoblastic leukemia, so the T cells may come from the graft donor. Both conserved end residues are part of each CDR3. The D gene is left open where the match is weak. Clone size is stated in some rows and not others, as once, few, many or a class when expanded.

d_gene	v_gene	j_gene	abundance	CDR3aa	CDR3nt
-	TRBV6-1	TRBJ2-2	-	CASSVGQTNTGELFF	TGTGCCAGCAGTGTCGGACAGACCAACACCGGGGAGCTGTTTTTT
-	TRBV4-1	TRBJ2-7	few	CASSQWAGQPYEQYF	TGCGCCAGCAGCCAATGGGCAGGCCAACCCTACGAGCAGTACTTC
TRBD1	TRBV11-1	TRBJ2-5	few	CASSFLQGQQETQYF	TGTGCCAGCAGCTTTCTTCAGGGACAGCAAGAGACCCAGTACTTC
-	TRBV7-9	TRBJ2-7	-	CASSTGSDYEQYF	TGTGCCAGCAGCACGGGATCGGACTACGAGCAGTACTTC
TRBD2	TRBV5-4	TRBJ2-7	few	CASSLSIGVGGLAGDEQYF	TGTGCCAGCAGCTTGTCGATTGGAGTCGGGGGACTAGCGGGCGACGAGCAGTACTTC
-	TRBV12-3/TRBV12-4	TRBJ1-2	-	CASSQGVGYTF	TGTGCCAGCAGCCAAGGGGTTGGCTACACCTTC
TRBD1	TRBV5-1	TRBJ1-1	few	CASSVAPGQHTEAFF	TGCGCCAGCAGCGTGGCTCCGGGACAGCACACTGAAGCTTTCTTT
-	TRBV6-1	TRBJ2-2	many	CASSFFTPNTGELFF	TGTGCCAGCAGCTTCTTTACACCGAACACCGGGGAGCTGTTTTTT
-	TRBV5-1	TRBJ1-1	-	CASSLTESALMNTEAFF	TGCGCCAGCAGCTTGACGGAAAGCGCCCTGATGAACACTGAAGCTTTCTTT
-	TRBV5-1	TRBJ2-4	-	CASSPMPNIQYF	TGCGCCAGCAGCCCTATGCCAAACATTCAGTACTTC
-	TRBV7-9	TRBJ2-2	-	CASSFRPKEELFF	TGTGCCAGCAGCTTCAGGCCCAAGGAGGAGCTGTTTTTT
-	TRBV3-1	TRBJ1-3	-	CASSQGGTFSGNTIYF	TGTGCCAGCAGCCAAGGGGGGACGTTCTCTGGAAACACCATATATTTT
TRBD1	TRBV12-3/TRBV12-4	TRBJ2-7	-	CASSLTRGRLEQYF	TGTGCCAGCAGTTTAACCAGGGGGCGGTTAGAGCAGTACTTC
TRBD2	TRBV9	TRBJ2-1	-	CASSVELAGSYNEQFF	TGTGCCAGCAGCGTAGAACTAGCGGGATCCTACAATGAGCAGTTCTTC